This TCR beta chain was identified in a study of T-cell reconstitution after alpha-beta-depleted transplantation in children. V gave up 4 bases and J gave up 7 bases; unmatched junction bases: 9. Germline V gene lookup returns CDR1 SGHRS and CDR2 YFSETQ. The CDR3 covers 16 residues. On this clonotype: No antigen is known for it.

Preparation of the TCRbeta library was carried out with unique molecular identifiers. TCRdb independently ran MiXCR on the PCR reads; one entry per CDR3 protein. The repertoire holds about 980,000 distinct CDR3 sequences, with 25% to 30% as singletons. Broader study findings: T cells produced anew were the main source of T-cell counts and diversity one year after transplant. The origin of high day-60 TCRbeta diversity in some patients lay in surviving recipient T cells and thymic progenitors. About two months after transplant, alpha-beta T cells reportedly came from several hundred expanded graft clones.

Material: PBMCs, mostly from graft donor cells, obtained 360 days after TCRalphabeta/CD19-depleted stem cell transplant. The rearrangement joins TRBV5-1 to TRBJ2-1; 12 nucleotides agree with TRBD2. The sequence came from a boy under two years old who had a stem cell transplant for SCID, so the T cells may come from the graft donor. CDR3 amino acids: CASSQATSGGRNEQFF. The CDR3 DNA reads TGCGCCAGCAGCCAGGCGACTAGCGGGGGTCGTAATGAGCAGTTCTTC.